This T cell receptor beta chain derives from a study of T cells in Graves' hyperthyroidism and ophthalmopathy. Study at large: Peripheral blood was obtained at initial diagnosis, preceding any treatment.

The study's findings and limits: From stable hyperthyroidism, ophthalmopathy was separated by a 13 V-J model. In blood, most of the thyroid clonotypes expanded above 0.001 were also present.

To note about this clonotype: Its antigen is undetermined.

TCR beta CDR3 regions were amplified from RNA transcripts. When the TCR CDR3 underwent first-round RT-PCR, the HTBI primer set was used. TCRdb reanalysed the multiplex PCR reads using MiXCR and keeps one entry per CDR3 protein. The table includes approximately 380,000 distinct CDR3 sequences, under 20% detected once. Unmatched junction bases numbered 5, after V lost 6 bases and J lost 5 bases. CDR1 is MNHEY, CDR2 SMNVEV, per germline (reference sequence). The CDR3 spans 13 residues. The sequenced material came from blood. The chain combines TRBV27 with TRBJ1-1, with 8 bases identical to TRBD1. The TCR originated in a young woman with Graves' hyperthyroidism. The CDR3 sequence: CASSTQGATEAFF. The CDR3 DNA reads TGTGCCAGCAGCACTCAGGGGGCGACTGAAGCTTTCTTT.